Listed below are T cell receptor beta chains from one sample, sequenced in a study of T-cell reconstitution after alpha-beta-depleted transplantation in children. Each CDR3 protein is one row after TCRdb ran MiXCR on the PCR reads. The data contain 200,000 or so distinct CDR3 sequences, approximately 8.4% of them singletons. This specimen consisted of PBMCs, mostly from graft donor cells, obtained 360 days after TCRalphabeta/CD19-depleted stem cell transplant. Every receptor here comes from a male patient between 2 and 10 years old who had a stem cell transplant for acute myeloid leukemia, so the T cells may come from the graft donor. Both conserved end residues are part of each CDR3. The D gene is left open where the match is weak. Clone size is shown for a subset of rows, as once, few, many or a class of expanded clone.

D gene	clone size	V gene	J gene	CDR3 protein	CDR3 DNA
.	many	TRBV5-1	TRBJ1-2	CASSPDGDYGYTF	TGCGCCAGCAGCCCCGACGGAGACTATGGCTACACCTTC
.	many	TRBV12-3/TRBV12-4	TRBJ2-2	CASSLVRSNTGELFF	TGTGCCAGCAGTTTAGTGCGGTCGAACACCGGGGAGCTGTTTTTT
TRBD2	many	TRBV5-1	TRBJ2-7	CASSWTSVTYEQYF	TGCGCCAGCAGCTGGACTAGCGTGACCTACGAGCAGTACTTC
TRBD1	.	TRBV12-3/TRBV12-4	TRBJ2-1	CASRTGTAVDRFF	TGTGCCAGCAGAACCGGGACAGCCGTTGATCGGTTCTTC
.	few	TRBV20-1	TRBJ2-2	CSARSDLNTGELFF	TGCAGTGCTAGGAGTGATTTGAACACCGGGGAGCTGTTTTTT
.	few	TRBV11-3	TRBJ2-2	CASSPTPNTGELFF	TGTGCCAGCAGCCCGACTCCGAACACCGGGGAGCTGTTTTTT
.	few	TRBV19	TRBJ1-1	CASSVISDTEAFF	TGTGCCAGTAGTGTAATCAGCGACACTGAAGCTTTCTTT
TRBD1	many	TRBV9	TRBJ2-7	CASSSRQGATYEQYF	TGTGCCAGCAGCTCCCGACAGGGGGCGACCTACGAGCAGTACTTC
TRBD1	many	TRBV29-1	TRBJ2-2	CSVGGTDNTGELFF	TGCAGCGTTGGGGGGACAGATAACACCGGGGAGCTGTTTTTT
.	.	TRBV12-5	TRBJ1-2	CASGLAGGYTF	TGTGCTAGTGGTTTGGCAGGGGGCTACACCTTC
.	many	TRBV12-3/TRBV12-4	TRBJ2-5	CASSLNGGRETQYF	TGTGCCAGCAGTTTAAACGGGGGGCGAGAGACCCAGTACTTC
TRBD1	.	TRBV20-1	TRBJ2-3	CSAPRQGVLQDTQYF	TGCAGTGCTCCCCGACAGGGGGTGCTTCAAGATACGCAGTATTTT
TRBD1	many	TRBV6-2/TRBV6-3	TRBJ2-7	CASSDPAGGIHEQYF	TGTGCCAGCAGCGACCCGGCAGGGGGCATACACGAGCAGTACTTC
.	many	TRBV7-2	TRBJ2-5	CASSLGGQQETQYF	TGTGCCAGCAGCTTAGGCGGGCAGCAAGAGACCCAGTACTTC
.	many	TRBV5-1	TRBJ1-3	CASSLVHANSGNTIYF	TGCGCCAGCAGCCTAGTCCACGCAAACTCTGGAAACACCATATATTTT
.	many	TRBV5-1	TRBJ2-1	CASSPRGDSYNEQFF	TGTGCCAGCTCACCACGGGGAGACTCCTACAATGAGCAGTTCTTC
.	.	TRBV5-1	TRBJ2-5	CASRNIIQETQYF	TGCGCCAGCAGAAATATCATCCAAGAGACCCAGTACTTC
TRBD1	many	TRBV7-8	TRBJ2-2	CASSFSGQGAGGELFF	TGTGCCAGCAGCTTCAGCGGGCAGGGGGCTGGCGGGGAGCTGTTTTTT
TRBD1	.	TRBV5-1	TRBJ1-4	CASSSIYRDRRNNEKLFF	TGCGCCAGCAGCTCCATCTACCGGGACAGGAGAAACAATGAAAAACTGTTTTTT
.	many	TRBV12-3/TRBV12-4	TRBJ2-1	CASSLFLKDNEQFF	TGTGCCAGCAGTTTATTTCTCAAGGACAATGAGCAGTTCTTC
.	few	TRBV7-9	TRBJ1-1	CASSQTDGLNTEAFF	TGTGCCAGCAGTCAGACGGACGGACTTAACACTGAAGCTTTCTTT
TRBD1	.	TRBV5-1	TRBJ1-1	CASSPEGQGNTEAFF	TGCGCCAGCAGCCCAGAAGGACAGGGGAACACTGAAGCTTTCTTT
.	.	TRBV29-1	TRBJ2-4	CSVVVRGMVTKNIQYF	TGCAGCGTTGTTGTCCGCGGGATGGTTACCAAAAACATTCAGTACTTC
TRBD2	many	TRBV10-3	TRBJ2-6	CAIRGETSGRPNSGANVLTF	TGTGCCATCAGGGGGGAGACTAGCGGGAGGCCCAACTCTGGGGCCAACGTCCTGACTTTC
TRBD1	many	TRBV12-3/TRBV12-4	TRBJ1-3	CASRKGGRAPKGTIYF	TGTGCCAGCAGGAAAGGGGGCCGGGCCCCGAAGGGCACCATATATTTT
.	.	TRBV5-1	TRBJ2-3	CASSLSDRASDTQYF	TGCGCCAGCAGCTTGTCCGACCGAGCATCGGATACGCAGTATTTT
TRBD2	.	TRBV2	TRBJ2-1	CASPGGGPEQFF	TGTGCCAGCCCAGGCGGGGGGCCAGAGCAGTTCTTC
TRBD2	few	TRBV12-3/TRBV12-4	TRBJ2-5	CASSLGLAGGQQETQYF	TGTGCCAGCAGTTTGGGACTAGCGGGAGGTCAACAAGAGACCCAGTACTTC
.	.	TRBV5-5	TRBJ2-5	CASSVRDGGQETQYF	TGTGCCAGCAGCGTCCGGGACGGTGGCCAAGAGACCCAGTACTTC
TRBD1	.	TRBV6-5	TRBJ1-5	CASSHRGPRQPQHF	TGTGCCAGCAGCCACAGGGGGCCTAGACAGCCCCAGCATTTT
TRBD1	few	TRBV4-1	TRBJ2-2	CASSPRTGGGTGELFF	TGCGCCAGCAGCCCCCGGACAGGGGGAGGGACCGGGGAGCTGTTTTTT
TRBD1	many	TRBV7-2	TRBJ2-7	CASSPGQGIGYEQYF	TGTGCCAGCAGCCCGGGACAGGGGATCGGCTACGAGCAGTACTTC
TRBD1	many	TRBV7-2	TRBJ2-1	CASSLKGAHEQFF	TGTGCCAGCAGCTTAAAGGGGGCCCATGAGCAGTTCTTC
.	.	TRBV15	TRBJ2-7	CATSREGVDTVEEQYF	TGTGCCACCAGCAGAGAAGGCGTCGACACCGTGGAGGAGCAGTACTTC
TRBD2	many	TRBV5-6	TRBJ2-3	CASSVVASGVNTDTQYF	TGTGCCAGCAGCGTCGTGGCTAGCGGTGTCAACACAGATACGCAGTATTTT
.	.	TRBV7-6	TRBJ2-2	CASSLLAGDGEELFF	TGTGCCAGCAGCCTGCTGGCAGGGGACGGGGAGGAGCTGTTTTTT
.	few	TRBV5-1	TRBJ2-2	CASSSGGGSGELFF	TGCGCCAGCAGCTCAGGAGGGGGCAGCGGGGAGCTGTTTTTT
.	.	TRBV5-1	TRBJ2-7	CASSLELVGTAYEQYF	TGCGCCAGCAGCTTGGAGTTAGTAGGCACCGCCTACGAGCAGTACTTC
.	many	TRBV7-9	TRBJ2-7	CASSLGVRTANSYEQYF	TGTGCCAGCAGCTTAGGAGTAAGGACAGCGAACTCCTACGAGCAGTACTTC
.	many	TRBV20-1	TRBJ1-1	CSARDLLFRGKLTEAFF	TGCAGTGCTAGAGATTTGTTGTTCAGGGGCAAATTGACTGAAGCTTTCTTT
.	.	TRBV7-2	TRBJ2-3	CASSLEDLDTQYF	TGTGCCAGCAGCTTAGAGGACCTGGATACGCAGTATTTT
TRBD1	.	TRBV5-1	TRBJ1-1	CASRSQGMNTEAFF	TGCGCCAGCAGGTCACAGGGGATGAACACTGAAGCTTTCTTT
TRBD2	.	TRBV7-8	TRBJ2-7	CASSNDGLARYEQYF	TGTGCCAGCAGCAACGATGGACTAGCTAGGTACGAGCAGTACTTC
.	few	TRBV5-1	TRBJ2-1	CASKSGRLPYNEQFF	TGCGCCAGCAAAAGTGGAAGATTACCCTACAATGAGCAGTTCTTC
TRBD2	.	TRBV5-1	TRBJ2-5	CASSLDPTGLAGGQETQYF	TGCGCCAGCAGCTTGGACCCTACGGGACTAGCGGGGGGGCAAGAGACCCAGTACTTC
TRBD1	.	TRBV5-5	TRBJ2-3	CASSPNVWDRGTDTQYF	TGTGCCAGCAGCCCGAATGTATGGGACAGGGGAACAGATACGCAGTATTTT
TRBD1	many	TRBV7-9	TRBJ1-5	CASSLDGTGNQPQHF	TGTGCCAGCAGCTTAGATGGGACAGGCAATCAGCCCCAGCATTTT
.	many	TRBV7-3	TRBJ2-2	CASSAGQPTGELFF	TGTGCCAGCAGCGCGGGACAGCCCACCGGGGAGCTGTTTTTT
TRBD1	.	TRBV6-4	TRBJ1-2	CASSRPTGTGYGYTF	TGTGCCAGCAGTAGACCCACTGGGACAGGCTATGGCTACACCTTC
.	.	TRBV18	TRBJ2-1	CASSWDLSSYNEQFF	TGTGCCAGCTCCTGGGACTTGAGCTCCTACAATGAGCAGTTCTTC
.	.	TRBV5-1	TRBJ2-1	CASSLEGGDEQFF	TGCGCCAGCAGCTTGGAGGGGGGCGATGAGCAGTTCTTC
TRBD2	.	TRBV5-1	TRBJ2-5	CASSLTLAGTHQETQYF	TGCGCCAGCAGCTTGACTCTAGCGGGGACCCACCAAGAGACCCAGTACTTC
TRBD1	many	TRBV5-1	TRBJ2-1	CASSKQGAVEQFF	TGCGCCAGCAGTAAGCAGGGGGCCGTTGAGCAGTTCTTC
TRBD2	few	TRBV28	TRBJ2-6	CASSFKPRFSGPTPGANVLTF	TGTGCCAGCAGTTTTAAACCAAGGTTTAGCGGGCCTACCCCTGGGGCCAACGTCCTGACTTTC
.	many	TRBV5-5	TRBJ1-2	CASSLELTYGYTF	TGTGCCAGCAGCTTGGAGCTAACCTATGGCTACACCTTC
TRBD1	many	TRBV12-3/TRBV12-4	TRBJ2-6	CASSGQASGANVLTF	TGTGCCAGCAGTGGACAGGCTTCTGGGGCCAACGTCCTGACTTTC
.	.	TRBV7-9	TRBJ1-3	CASSLSGVSSGNTIYF	TGTGCCAGCAGCTTATCCGGGGTGTCCTCTGGAAACACCATATATTTT
.	few	TRBV29-1	TRBJ1-2	CSVEDEASTLNYGYTF	TGCAGCGTTGAAGATGAGGCTTCGACACTGAACTATGGCTACACCTTC
.	.	TRBV3-1	TRBJ1-2	CASSQATTGLYGYTF	TGTGCCAGCAGCCAAGCGACGACCGGTCTCTATGGCTACACCTTC
.	few	TRBV10-3	TRBJ2-2	CAISPDTHTGELFF	TGTGCCATCAGTCCCGACACCCACACCGGGGAGCTGTTTTTT